This T cell receptor beta chain appears in the sequencing data of a study of T cells in Graves' hyperthyroidism and ophthalmopathy. Study summary: Peripheral blood was collected at initial diagnosis, before any treatment.

RNA transcripts gave rise to amplified TCR beta CDR3 regions. In the first-round RT-PCR of the TCR CDR3, the HTBI primer set was used. Each CDR3 protein gets one entry after TCRdb re-called the multiplex PCR reads with MiXCR. The sample lists about 300,000 distinct CDR3 sequences; around 19% were seen once. Based on clinical symptoms, serum thyroxine and TRAb, thyroid ultrasound and orbital computed tomography, diagnoses were reached. Trimming stripped 2 bases from V and 4 bases from J, with 13 bases between. Germline V gene sequence: CDR1 MDHEN, CDR2 SYDVKM. The CDR3 runs to 15 residues. The receptor was derived from a man aged 45-65 years with Graves' ophthalmopathy. The rearrangement uses TRBV28 and TRBJ2-3; possibly TRBD2 for D (7 bases). Sequencing was carried out using blood. CDR3 nucleotides: TGTGCCAGCAGTTTAGCGGGGGCTTCGGCAGATACGCAGTATTTT. It codes for CASSLAGASADTQYF.